These 15 T cell receptor beta chains originate from one sample sequenced in a study of blood T cell repertoires in COVID-19. The assay was immunoSEQ multiplex PCR, and TCRdb's table has in-frame clones only and misses some. The repertoire holds 95,000 to 150,000 clones, with 80% to 90% as singletons. Material for sequencing was peripheral blood. The receptors derive from a man aged 35-49 years with acute or convalescent COVID-19.

The J gene is TRBJ1-6, the V gene TRBV20-1; TRBD1 is a possible D gene (6 bases). Germline lookup yields CDR1 DFQATT and CDR2 SNEGSKA (reference sequence). With 3 bases removed from V and 4 bases from J, the gap between germline ends came to 19 bases. The CDR3 sequence is 17 residues long. The CDR3: CSASGITGRAYNSPLHF. The DNA of the CDR3 is TGCAGTGCTAGTGGGATCACAGGGCGGGCATATAATTCACCCCTCCACTTT.

The chain recombines TRBV18 with TRBJ1-1; D gene unclear. V lost 1 base and J lost 3, with 9 bases in between. Germline CDR1 and CDR2: KGHSH and LQKENI. The CDR3 spans 14 residues. As DNA, the CDR3 is TGTGCCAGCTCACCACGTGTTTCAGACACTGAAGCTTTCTTT. It codes for CASSPRVSDTEAFF. Full variable domain (outside the CDR3, taken from reference TRBV18 and TRBJ1-1): NAGVMQNPRHLVRRRGQEARLRCSPMKGHSHVYWYRQLPEEGLKFMVYLQKENIIDESGMPKERFSAEFPKEGPSILRIQQVVRGDSAAYFCASSPRVSDTEAFFGQGTRLTVV.

This clone occurred once. The rearrangement links TRBV3-1 (or the pseudogene TRBV3-2) to TRBJ2-7; 11 bases agree with TRBD2. The CDR3 totals 14 residues. The germline CDR1 and CDR2 sequences are LGHDT and YNNKEL (reference sequence). V lost 6 bases and J lost 5; bases outside the gene matches: 6. The DNA for the CDR3 is TGTGCCAGCAGTCCCGGGACTAGCGGAAACGAGCAGTACTTC. Encoded protein: CASSPGTSGNEQYF.

V usage is TRBV25-1 and J usage is TRBJ1-2; 9 bases line up with TRBD1. The CDR3 spans 13 residues. Germline trimming cut 5 bases from V and 6 bases from J; bases unmatched to any gene: 4. Germline loops: CDR1 MGHDK, CDR2 SYGVNS. This CDR3 is CASSLRTGDGYTF. The CDR3 DNA reads TGTGCCAGCAGTCTAAGGACAGGGGATGGCTACACCTTC.

The chain has TRBV5-6 and TRBJ1-2; TRBD1 aligns across 7 bases. The CDR3 runs to 16 residues. Germline CDR1 SGHDT, CDR2 YYEEEE. With V trimmed by 4 bases and J by 4 bases, 13 bases remained unmatched. CDR3 protein: CASSLYSGGLGYGYTF. The CDR3 DNA reads TGTGCCAGCAGCCTATATTCAGGGGGTTTAGGCTATGGCTACACCTTC.

The chain carries TRBV9 and TRBJ2-1, with TRBD2 identical over 7 bases. This CDR3 has 14 amino acids. J lost 5 bases, V lost 0 bases, and 2 bases had no gene match. Germline V lookup: CDR1 SGDLS, CDR2 YYNGEE. The CDR3 reads CASSVGGSHNEQFF. CDR3 DNA: TGTGCCAGCAGCGTAGGCGGGAGCCACAATGAGCAGTTCTTC.

CDR3 in amino acids: CASSEREGGALAKNIQYF. The DNA of the CDR3 is TGTGCCAGCAGTGAAAGGGAAGGGGGCGCGTTAGCCAAAAACATTCAGTACTTC. This chain joins TRBV2 and TRBJ2-4, with 7 bases aligning to TRBD1. CDR1 is SNHLY and CDR2 is FYNNEI in the germline V gene. Trimming took 2 bases from V and 0 from J; bases not matched to a gene: 10. This CDR3 comprises 18 residues.

CDR3 region: CASSESGGGNSPLHF. The CDR3 nucleotides are TGTGCCAGCAGTGAAAGCGGAGGGGGCAATTCACCCCTCCACTTT. The V gene is TRBV25-1, the J gene TRBJ1-6, with TRBD1 matching over 7 bases. Germline V gives CDR1 MGHDK, CDR2 SYGVNS. This CDR3 is 15 amino acids long. V dropped 2 bases and J dropped 7; count of bases not matched to a gene: 5.

The genes are TRBV12-5 and TRBJ2-1; D perhaps matches TRBD1 (5 bases). Germline CDR1 is LGHNT and CDR2 is FRNRAP. V was clipped by 6 bases and J by 2 bases, with 11 bases between them. The CDR3 spans 14 residues. CDR3 region: CASGAGLTYNEQFF. CDR3 bases: TGTGCTAGTGGGGCAGGGTTGACCTACAATGAGCAGTTCTTC.

The chain uses TRBV7-9 and TRBJ2-4, with D maybe TRBD1 (6 bases). The CDR3 runs to 15 residues. The V end was cut by 5 bases, the J end by 3 bases, with 14 bases between. The germline CDR1 and CDR2 sequences are SEHNR and FQNEAQ (reference sequence). The CDR3 DNA reads TGTGCCAGCAGCACAGCACAGGGTGACAAAAACATTCAGTACTTC. The encoded protein is CASSTAQGDKNIQYF.

The J gene is TRBJ2-5, the V gene TRBV5-1, with a weak D call TRBD1 (5 bases). The CDR3 runs to 16 residues. The V gene's germline CDR1 is SGHRS and CDR2 YFSETQ. With 0 bases removed from V and 2 bases from J, the gap between germline ends came to 14 bases. The DNA of the CDR3 is TGCGCCAGCAGCTTGGAAGGGGTGGTGGGGCAAGAGACCCAGTACTTC. Its translation: CASSLEGVVGQETQYF.

This clone occurred once. The rearrangement joins TRBV3-1 (or the pseudogene TRBV3-2) to TRBJ2-1, with 10 bases fitting TRBD2. CDR3 length: 15 residues. The germline V gene has CDR1 LGHDT and CDR2 YNNKEL (reference sequence). Germline trimming cut 1 base from V and 5 bases from J; bases unmatched to any gene: 2. CDR3 loop: CASSQGLAGNNEQFF. CDR3 coding DNA: TGTGCCAGCAGCCAAGGACTAGCGGGTAACAATGAGCAGTTCTTC.

J is TRBJ1-2 and V is TRBV30; 10 bases are shared with TRBD1. CDR1 and CDR2 from the germline V gene are GTSNPN and SVGIG (reference sequence). The CDR3 is 14 amino acids. V dropped 4 bases and J dropped 4; count of bases not matched to a gene: 6. CDR3 sequence: CAWKRDRGLYGYTF. CDR3 DNA sequence: TGTGCCTGGAAACGGGACAGGGGTCTCTATGGCTACACCTTC.

The chain uses TRBV11-2 and TRBJ2-3; tentatively, D is TRBD1 (7 bases). The V end lost 2 bases, the J end lost 4 bases, and 13 bases lay between the germline ends. The germline CDR1 and CDR2 sequences are SGHAT and FQNNGV. The CDR3 sequence is 15 residues long. This CDR3 reads CASSLQGGHADTQYF. The CDR3 DNA follows: TGTGCCAGCAGCTTACAGGGGGGCCACGCAGATACGCAGTATTTT.

The gene calls are TRBV5-6 and TRBJ2-7, with D maybe TRBD2 (5 bases). V was shortened by 3 bases and J by 1 base, with 11 bases between the two germline ends. This CDR3 comprises 14 residues. Germline-derived CDR1 and CDR2 are SGHDT and YYEEEE. The CDR3 DNA follows: TGTGCCAGCAGCTCCATAGGCGGGTCCTACGAGCAGTACTTC. This translates into CASSSIGGSYEQYF.